One sample yielded the 5 T cell receptor beta chains listed below, sequenced in a study of T-cell reconstitution after alpha-beta-depleted transplantation in children. It was with unique molecular identifiers that the TCRbeta library was prepared. TCRdb recomputed calls from the PCR reads with MiXCR, one row per CDR3 protein. This sample has about 610,000 distinct CDR3 sequences, with under 12% found just once. This specimen was PBMCs from the stem cell graft donor, taken from the stem cell graft. The receptors were gathered from a human donor who donated a stem cell graft to a child with acute myeloid leukemia.

At least ten counts were recorded for this clonotype. The chain employs TRBV10-3 and TRBJ2-7; 11 nucleotides align to TRBD2. Germline-derived CDR1 and CDR2 are ENHRY and SYGVKD. V lost 3 bases to trimming and J lost 2 bases; unmatched junction nucleotides: 6. The CDR3 is 16 residues long. The CDR3 DNA is TGTGCCATCAGTGACTGGACTAGCGGGCTCGCCTACGAGCAGTACTTC. This translates into CAISDWTSGLAYEQYF.

This clonotype was counted between two and nine times. J is TRBJ1-1 and V is TRBV5-1, with unresolved D. Germline CDR1 and CDR2: SGHRS and YFSETQ. V lost 0 bases, J lost 6 bases, and 12 bases lay in between. This CDR3 has 14 amino acids. CDR3 loop: CASSLAEVDPEAFF. DNA for the CDR3: TGCGCCAGCAGCTTGGCAGAGGTTGACCCTGAAGCTTTCTTT.

At least ten counts were recorded for this clonotype. The chain joins TRBV3-1 to TRBJ2-5, with TRBD2 as a possible D gene (6 bases). Germline values: CDR1 LGHDT, CDR2 YNNKEL (reference sequence). This CDR3 spans 13 amino acids. V lost 5 bases, J lost 5 bases, and 12 bases lay in between. CDR3 DNA sequence: TGTGCCAGCAGCGCCGGGACTGGCGAGACCCAGTACTTC. This translates into CASSAGTGETQYF.

This clonotype appeared a few times. The rearrangement joins TRBV7-7 to TRBJ2-1, with 7 bases lining up with TRBD1. This CDR3 has 12 residues. CDR1 and CDR2 from the germline V gene are SSHAT and FNYEAQ (reference sequence). The CDR3 DNA is TGTGCTAGCTTAGACAGGGATGGTGAGCAGTTCTTC. Its translation is CASLDRDGEQFF.

This clonotype has a handful of counts. The chain combines TRBV6-2 or TRBV6-3 with TRBJ1-5; no clear D gene. Looked up from germline, CDR1 is MNHEY and CDR2 is SVGEGT. The length of the CDR3 is 15 residues. Trimming left V 5 bases short and J 6 bases short, with 17 bases between. CDR3 loop: CASSRVAGASQPQHF. CDR3 DNA: TGTGCCAGCAGTCGGGTGGCGGGCGCGTCTCAGCCCCAGCATTTT.